This T cell receptor (beta chain) was recorded in a study of T cell repertoires in cytomegalovirus infection. Overall study: Shared public TCR beta signatures pointed to both CMV infection and a matching HLA type.

Germline-derived CDR1 and CDR2 are SGHTA and FQGNSA. There are 14 residues in the CDR3. V was shortened by 5 bases and J by 3 bases, with 11 bases between the two germline ends. MiXCR was run by TCRdb on the reads, yielding one entry per CDR3 protein. The sample records roughly 570,000 distinct CDR3 sequences, around two fifths being singletons. Notes on this clonotype: The antigen is undetermined.

This TCR was recovered from a human donor in good health (CMV status not recorded). Some clones in this sample may be carry-over from other donors' samples. The source material was cultured PBMCs, sampled from culture after CMV antigen stimulation. The chain is built from TRBV7-2 and TRBJ1-5, with D uncertain. The CDR3 is CASSPPGINQPQHF. DNA for the CDR3: TGTGCCAGCAGCCCACCGGGAATCAATCAGCCCCAGCATTTT.